This entry lists 10 T cell receptor beta chains sequenced from one sample in a study of T cells in localized non-small cell lung cancer. The data were produced by immunoSEQ multiplex PCR, yet TCRdb's version contains in-frame clones alone and is incomplete. Found here are 70,000 to 90,000 clones, around 82% of them singletons; the top ten hold less than 9.5%. The sample consisted of peripheral blood, taken before any cancer treatment. These receptors came from a female donor over 55 with stage I lung adenocarcinoma.

This clone was recorded once. V and J are TRBV7-8 and TRBJ1-2; D not certain. V dropped 5 bases and J dropped 4 bases, with 20 bases sitting between them. Germline V CDR1 and CDR2: SGHVS, FQNEAQ. There are 16 residues in the CDR3. CDR3 DNA: TGTGCCAGCAGCAACCGCGTGGGCCCTTTGGGCTATGGCTACACCTTC. Translated, it gives CASSNRVGPLGYGYTF.

The genes are TRBV5-6 and TRBJ2-5; the D gene is possibly TRBD1 (5 bases). The ends were cut back, 1 base at V and 0 bases at J, with 16 bases in the middle. Germline-derived CDR1 and CDR2 are SGHDT and YYEEEE. This CDR3 region has 17 residues. DNA for the CDR3: TGTGCCAGCAGCTTGCCGGACATTCTACCATACCAAGAGACCCAGTACTTC. Translated, it gives CASSLPDILPYQETQYF.

The rearrangement links TRBV11-2 to TRBJ1-2; TRBD1 agrees at 9 bases. The CDR3 covers 14 residues. V shed 2 bases and J 3 bases; nucleotides not matched to a gene: 1. CDR1 and CDR2 (germline): SGHAT, FQNNGV. As DNA, the CDR3 is TGTGCCAGCAGCTTAACAGGGGGCGACTATGGCTACACCTTC. It translates to CASSLTGGDYGYTF. Combining the CDR3 with reference TRBV11-2 and TRBJ1-2 gives the whole variable domain EAGVAQSPRYKIIEKRQSVAFWCNPISGHATLYWYQQILGQGPKLLIQFQNNGVVDDSQLPKDRFSAERLKGVDSTLKIQPAKLEDSAVYLCASSLTGGDYGYTFGSGTRLTVV.

The V and J genes are TRBV30 and TRBJ1-2, with 8 bases aligning to TRBD1. Germline lookup yields CDR1 GTSNPN and CDR2 SVGIG (reference sequence). The CDR3 sequence is 13 residues long. Germline trimming cut 1 base from V and 7 bases from J; bases unmatched to any gene: 5. Here the CDR3 reads CAWSGTGKSGYTF. The CDR3 DNA sequence: TGTGCCTGGAGTGGGACAGGGAAGTCTGGCTACACCTTC.

This chain links TRBV10-3 with TRBJ2-7; D tentatively fits TRBD1 or TRBD2 (5 bases each). This CDR3 is built from 15 residues. In germline, CDR1 is ENHRY, CDR2 SYGVKD. V lost 6 bases to trimming and J lost 0 bases, with 15 bases between them. The CDR3 sequence is CAISPAGASSYEQYF. CDR3 DNA sequence: TGTGCCATCAGCCCCGCCGGGGCCAGCTCCTACGAGCAGTACTTC.

J is TRBJ2-5 and V is TRBV30, with 9 nucleotides matching TRBD1. Per germline, CDR1 GTSNPN and CDR2 SVGIG (reference sequence). V gave up 0 bases and J gave up 11 bases; unmatched junction bases: 13. The CDR3 totals 15 residues. The CDR3 coding sequence is TGTGCCTGGAGTGTACCGAGGACAGGGGCAGGAAGGCAGTACTTC. It yields the protein CAWSVPRTGAGRQYF.

The chain has TRBV7-3 and TRBJ1-1; D gene uncertain. The CDR3 length is 13 residues. Trimming left V 0 bases short and J 5 bases short, with 7 bases between. Per germline, CDR1 SGHTA and CDR2 FQGTGA. CDR3 in amino acids: CASSLTGATEAFF. DNA for the CDR3: TGTGCCAGCAGCTTAACCGGAGCAACTGAAGCTTTCTTT.

V gene TRBV4-2 combines with J gene TRBJ2-3; 10 bases agree with TRBD2. Germline CDR1 is LGHNA and CDR2 is YNFKEQ. The junction had 5 bases not matched to a gene; V was cut back by 3 bases and J by 5 bases. CDR3 length equals 15 residues. CDR3 sequence reads: CASSQGSGGEDTQYF. The CDR3, as DNA: TGTGCCAGCAGCCAGGGAAGCGGGGGGGAAGATACGCAGTATTTT.

This chain uses TRBV30 with TRBJ1-3; TRBD1 is a possible D gene (6 bases). The CDR3 runs to 17 residues. The V and J ends lost 3 bases and 3 bases respectively, with 21 bases between them. CDR1 is GTSNPN, CDR2 SVGIG, per germline (reference sequence). CDR3 sequence (DNA): TGTGCCTGGAGCGCCCCCACCCTCGGACAGCGTGGAAACACCATATATTTT. This codes for CAWSAPTLGQRGNTIYF.

This clone was detected only a few times. The V and J genes are TRBV4-3 and TRBJ1-2, with TRBD1 matching 7 bases. Germline-derived CDR1 and CDR2 are LGHNA and YSLEER. The CDR3 consists of 15 residues. The V and J ends lost 3 bases and 3 bases, in that order; junction bases with no gene match: 7. The CDR3 nucleotides read TGCGCCAGCAGCCACCCGGGACAGAACTACTATGGCTACACCTTC. Protein product: CASSHPGQNYYGYTF.